A single sample is the source of the 28 T cell receptor beta chains below, sequenced in a study of metastatic and nonmetastatic thyroid tumors. TCRdb re-clonotyped the PCR reads through MiXCR. The table includes 23,000 or so clones, about a fifth detected once. The entire patient cohort was treatment-naive prior to thyroid surgery. The sequencing input was blood. The source is a female donor with papillary thyroid cancer or a benign thyroid nodule (not recorded which). Some clones in this sample may be carry-over from other donors' samples.

There are many counts of this clone. The J gene is TRBJ2-7, the V gene TRBV15; TRBD2 matches at 7 bases. The CDR3 sequence is 14 residues long. Germline V gives CDR1 LNHNV, CDR2 YYDKDF (reference sequence). The V gene end was trimmed by 5 bases and the J gene end by 1 base; junction bases not matched to a gene: 5. In DNA, the CDR3 is TGTGCCACCAGCGCGCCGGGAGGATCCTACGAGCAGTACTTC. It specifies CATSAPGGSYEQYF. The whole variable domain, remainder taken from reference TRBV15 and TRBJ2-7, is DAMVIQNPRYQVTQFGKPVTLSCSQTLNHNVMYWYQQKSSQAPKLLFHYYDKDFNNEADTPDNFQSRRPNTSFCFLDIRSPGLGDTAMYLCATSAPGGSYEQYFGPGTRLTVT.

As regards this clone: One junction end disagrees with the germline gene, perhaps due to a read error. This rearrangement joins TRBV9 to TRBJ2-1; D call uncertain. Germline V gene lookup returns CDR1 SGDLS and CDR2 YYNGEE. The CDR3 loop spans 14 amino acids. The CDR3 nucleotides read TGTGCTAGCAGCGTAGGATTAGTCCTAAATGAGCAGTTCTTC. This encodes CASSVGLVLNEQFF. The entire variable domain, with the rest obtained from reference TRBV9 and TRBJ2-1, is as follows: DSGVTQTPKHLITATGQRVTLRCSPRSGDLSVYWYQQSLDQGLQFLIQYYNGEERAKGNILERFSAQQFPDLHSELNLSSLELGDSALYFCASSVGLVLNEQFFGPGTRLTVL.

This clone was observed once. The chain is built from TRBV11-2 and TRBJ2-1; 8 bases are shared with TRBD2. The V segment lost 6 bases and the J segment 8 bases; nucleotides outside the gene matches: 12. The CDR3 totals 15 residues. The germline CDR1 and CDR2 sequences are SGHAT and FQNNGV. CDR3 coding DNA: TGTGCCAGCAGGGTTACTAGCGGAGGGGGGTATGAGCAGTTCTTC. Amino acid sequence: CASRVTSGGGYEQFF.

This clone appeared many times. CDR3 loop: CASSPQSTNEKLFF. In DNA form, the CDR3 reads TGCGCCAGCAGTCCACAATCGACTAATGAAAAACTGTTTTTT. The chain uses TRBV10-2 and TRBJ1-4; D gene ambiguous. CDR3 length: 14 amino acids. Trimming pared 5 bases from V and 2 bases from J, leaving 9 bases between. Germline CDR1 reads WSHSY; CDR2 reads SAAADI.

Only a few counts were recorded for this clone. This chain connects TRBV6-1 to TRBJ2-1; 8 positions match TRBD2. J was trimmed by 3 bases and V by 4 bases; bases with no gene match: 2. The CDR3 runs to 14 residues. Germline V gene data show CDR1 as MNHNS and CDR2 as SASEGT. The CDR3 region is CASSGAGDYNEQFF. The CDR3 DNA reads as TGTGCCAGCAGTGGAGCGGGAGACTACAATGAGCAGTTCTTC.

This clone was seen repeatedly, ten times or more. The rearrangement uses TRBV7-9 and TRBJ2-6; D unresolved. The CDR3 runs to 17 residues. V dropped 11 bases and J dropped 1 base, with 21 bases sitting between them. The germline CDR1 and CDR2 sequences are SEHNR and FQNEAQ (reference sequence). CDR3 region: CAGEEPRLQSGANVLTF. CDR3 in DNA: TGTGCCGGGGAAGAACCGAGACTTCAATCTGGGGCCAACGTCCTGACTTTC.

This clone was picked up many times. The chain employs TRBV7-3 and TRBJ2-7, with 8 bases identical to TRBD1. The CDR3 totals 13 residues. The germline CDR1 and CDR2 sequences are SGHTA and FQGTGA. V shed 6 bases, J shed 2 bases, and the junction held 3 bases outside the gene matches. DNA for the CDR3: TGTGCCAGCAGGTTGACAGGGGCCTACGAGCAGTACTTC. Its protein is CASRLTGAYEQYF.

With respect to this clone: A junction end diverges from the germline sequence, so it may reflect a read error. The chain is built from TRBV20-1 and TRBJ2-7; 8 nucleotides match TRBD2. The germline gives CDR1 DFQATT, CDR2 SNEGSKA (reference sequence). The CDR3 covers 15 residues. Here the CDR3 reads CSSRCSGTGSYEQYF. In DNA form, the CDR3 reads TGCAGTTCTAGATGTAGCGGGACGGGCTCCTACGAGCAGTACTTC.

This rearrangement joins TRBV20-1 to TRBJ2-1, with D tentatively TRBD2 (5 bases). CDR1 is DFQATT and CDR2 is SNEGSKA in the germline V gene (reference sequence). CDR3 length: 16 residues. Trimming removed 4 bases from V and 0 bases from J, with 16 bases in between. For the CDR3, the DNA is TGCAGTGCTACTCCGTTTAGCGCCGGCTCCTACAATGAGCAGTTCTTC. Amino acids: CSATPFSAGSYNEQFF.

About this clone: A read error may be the cause here, since a much bigger clone is one base away. The V call is TRBV20-1, the J call TRBJ2-1; 8 nucleotides agree with TRBD2. Germline V gives CDR1 DFQATT, CDR2 SNEGSKA (reference sequence). CDR3 length equals 13 residues. The CDR3 sequence: CSARDLTSVEEFF. The CDR3 DNA is TGCAGTGCTAGAGATCTGACTAGCGTTGAGGAGTTCTTC.

This clone has more than one count but fewer than ten. Given a much more abundant clone one base away, this may be a read error. The chain uses TRBV5-1 and TRBJ2-1; D is ambiguous. CDR3 length: 14 amino acids. V was pared by 1 base and J by 1 base, with 6 bases between. The germline V gene has CDR1 SGHRS and CDR2 YFSETQ. The CDR3 sequence: CASSLSGSYNEQFF. CDR3 in DNA: TGCGCCAGCAGCTTGTCCGGATCCTACAATGAGCAGTTCTTC.

In this sample, this clone turned up a few times. V usage is TRBV12-3 or TRBV12-4 and J usage is TRBJ1-1, with unresolved D. The CDR3 extends over 13 amino acids. V lost 6 bases and J lost 5, with 13 bases in between. The CDR3 loop reads CASRAFGDTEAFF. CDR3 coding DNA: TGTGCCAGCAGGGCCTTCGGGGATACTGAAGCTTTCTTT.

This clone occurred many times. This chain connects TRBV9 to TRBJ2-5; the match to TRBD1 covers 10 bases. The germline V gene encodes CDR1 SGDLS and CDR2 YYNGEE. J lost 7 bases, V lost 3 bases, and 9 bases had no gene match. CDR3 length equals 15 residues. In DNA, the CDR3 is TGTGCCAGCAGCGACCCCGGGACAGGGGATGGGACCCAGTACTTC. The encoded protein is CASSDPGTGDGTQYF.

The chain is built from TRBV11-2 and TRBJ2-2; 16 nucleotides line up with TRBD2. The length of the CDR3 is 18 residues. Germline values: CDR1 SGHAT, CDR2 FQNNGV. The junction had 3 bases not matched to a gene; V was cut back by 5 bases and J by 0 bases. The CDR3 DNA follows: TGTGCCAGCAGCAAGGGACTAGCGGGAGGGCCGAACACCGGGGAGCTGTTTTTT. Its translation is CASSKGLAGGPNTGELFF.

The chain couples TRBV6-1 to TRBJ2-7; 8 bases match TRBD2. The CDR3 is 14 residues long. After removal of 4 bases from V and 6 bases from J, the junction contained 8 bases not matched to a gene. From germline, CDR1 is MNHNS and CDR2 SASEGT. This CDR3 is CASSANSGIGEQYF. In DNA form, the CDR3 reads TGTGCCAGCAGTGCAAATAGCGGGATAGGCGAGCAGTACTTC.

This clone is medium-sized in the sample. The chain recombines TRBV30 with TRBJ2-7; 10 bases match TRBD2. Germline V lookup: CDR1 GTSNPN, CDR2 SVGIG (reference sequence). V trimming: 1 base; J trimming: 6 bases; junction bases outside the gene matches: 3. The CDR3 loop spans 13 amino acids. The CDR3 spells CAWSELAGREQYF. CDR3 DNA: TGTGCCTGGAGTGAACTAGCGGGACGCGAGCAGTACTTC.

Turning to this clone: This may be a read error, as it is one base from a much larger clone. This chain uses TRBV7-9 with TRBJ1-2, with D possibly TRBD1 on 5 matching bases. Trimming left V 1 base short and J 3 bases short, with 9 bases between. Germline CDR1 SEHNR, CDR2 FQNEAQ (reference sequence). The CDR3 totals 14 residues. The CDR3 region is CASSLVTGDYGYTF. The CDR3 coding sequence is TGTGCCAGCAGCTTAGTAACAGGCGACTATGGCTACACCTTC.

This clone was detected only a few times. The chain links TRBV5-4 to TRBJ2-6; 7 bases line up with TRBD1. V dropped 2 bases and J dropped 1; count of bases not matched to a gene: 9. Germline lookup yields CDR1 SGHNT and CDR2 YYREEE (reference sequence). The length of the CDR3 is 18 residues. The CDR3 DNA follows: TGTGCCAGCAGCTTCATGAGACAGGGCTCTTCTGGGGCCAACGTCCTGACTTTC. It specifies CASSFMRQGSSGANVLTF.

This chain joins TRBV11-2 and TRBJ2-7; D might be TRBD2 (5 bases). Germline V lookup: CDR1 SGHAT, CDR2 FQNNGV. V was cut by 5 bases and J by 2 bases, with 19 bases left in between. The CDR3 length is 16 residues. The CDR3 nucleotides are TGTGCCAGCAGCCTCCGTCTTCGGGCGGGCACCTACGAGCAGTACTTC. Amino acid sequence: CASSLRLRAGTYEQYF.

As concerns this clone: At one of its ends the junction is not consistent with the germline gene, which may arise from a read error. The chain uses TRBV25-1 and TRBJ2-1; D is perhaps TRBD1 (5 bases). This CDR3 region has 13 residues. The germline V gene encodes CDR1 MGHDK and CDR2 SYGVNS. This chain's CDR3 is CAITALGLNDQFF. The DNA of the CDR3 is TGTGCCATCACCGCCCTGGGGCTGAATGATCAGTTCTTC.

This clone occurred many times. The chain joins TRBV6-2 or TRBV6-3 to TRBJ2-3, with no clear D. The germline CDR1 and CDR2 sequences are MNHEY and SVGEGT. The CDR3 spans 14 residues. The V and J ends lost 5 bases and 4 bases respectively, with 13 bases between them. CDR3 coding DNA: TGTGCCAGCAGTCCCTATGTGTTTTCAGATACGCAGTATTTT. It translates to CASSPYVFSDTQYF.

V and J are TRBV10-2 and TRBJ1-1; no definite D call. The CDR3 totals 13 residues. V was shortened by 0 bases and J by 7 bases, with 9 bases between the two germline ends. Germline V gene data show CDR1 as WSHSY and CDR2 as SAAADI. This CDR3 reads CASSESSAGEAFF. DNA of the CDR3: TGCGCCAGCAGTGAGTCGTCGGCTGGTGAAGCTTTCTTT.

This clone was recorded a few times. The chain couples TRBV10-3 to TRBJ2-3; D might be TRBD2 (5 bases). CDR3 length: 13 amino acids. Deletions cut 10 bases from V and 6 bases from J, with 17 bases between. In germline, CDR1 is ENHRY, CDR2 SYGVKD. CDR3 nucleotides: TGTGCCACTCCTTCTATCGGACTGGATACGCAGTATTTT. This sequence encodes CATPSIGLDTQYF.

Concerning this clone: One end of the junction fails to match germline, which may point to a read error. The chain carries TRBV28 and TRBJ2-7, with TRBD2 matching over 7 bases. Germline-derived CDR1 and CDR2 are MDHEN and SYDVKM. There are 14 residues in the CDR3. CDR3 nucleotides: TGCGCCAGCAGTGTTAGCGGGCTCATCTACGAGCATTACTTC. It specifies CASSVSGLIYEHYF.

This clone came up many times. The chain is built from TRBV7-8 and TRBJ2-7, with D possibly matching TRBD1 (7 bases). Trimming stripped 4 bases from V and 6 bases from J, with 19 bases between. The CDR3 extends over 15 amino acids. Germline V gene lookup returns CDR1 SGHVS and CDR2 FQNEAQ. CDR3 coding DNA: TGTGCCAGCAGCTCTTTACAGGGGCGGCGGGGCGAGCAGTACTTC. Its translation is CASSSLQGRRGEQYF.

This clone was detected only a few times. The germline gene is not matched at one end of the junction; a read error may be the cause. The CDR3 protein is CATSAPGVSYEQYF. The CDR3 nucleotides are TGCGCCACCAGCGCGCCGGGAGTATCCTACGAGCAGTACTTC. The rearrangement joins TRBV15 to TRBJ2-7; possibly TRBD2 for D (6 bases). The CDR3 has 14 amino acids. Germline loops: CDR1 LNHNV, CDR2 YYDKDF (reference sequence).

This clone was observed at least ten times. V usage is TRBV14 and J usage is TRBJ2-7, with D perhaps given as TRBD1 or TRBD2 (5 bases each). The CDR3 runs 16 residues. The germline V gene encodes CDR1 SGHDN and CDR2 FVKESK. V gave up 3 bases and J gave up 0 bases, with 15 bases separating them. CDR3 loop: CASSHREGLRSYEQYF. Here the CDR3 DNA reads TGTGCCAGCAGCCATCGCGAGGGGCTTCGCTCCTACGAGCAGTACTTC.

This clone was recorded many times. J is TRBJ1-6 and V is TRBV9; 9 nucleotides match TRBD1. The CDR3 extends over 16 amino acids. The V segment lost 8 bases and the J segment 10 bases; nucleotides outside the gene matches: 16. Germline loops: CDR1 SGDLS, CDR2 YYNGEE. This CDR3 reads CASTDGRTGVESPLHF. The CDR3 DNA follows: TGTGCCAGTACGGATGGGAGGACAGGGGTTGAATCACCCCTCCACTTT.